This is a list of T cell receptor beta chains from one sample in a study of blood T cell repertoires in COVID-19. Assay used: immunoSEQ multiplex PCR; TCRdb lists only in-frame clones, some missing. The profile shows around 290,000 clones, approximately 91% of them singletons. The sample taken for sequencing was PBMCs or T cells enriched from blood (not recorded which). The source of these receptors is a middle-aged woman who had recovered from COVID-19. Each CDR3 is given with its conserved first and last residue. Each record gives: clone size, J gene, V gene, D gene, CDR3 protein, CDR3 DNA. The D gene is left open where the match is weak. A clone size is listed for some rows: how often the clone was seen (once, few, many), or a class if it is expanded.

clone_size: .
j_call: TRBJ1-1
v_call: TRBV28
d_call: .
cdr3_aa: CASSSPGESNTEAFF
cdr3_nt: TGTGCCAGCAGTTCACCGGGGGAATCGAACACTGAAGCTTTCTTT

clone_size: .
j_call: TRBJ1-5
v_call: TRBV12-1
d_call: .
cdr3_aa: CASSFGIGRVISNQPQHF
cdr3_nt: TGTGCCAGCAGCTTTGGTATTGGGAGGGTCATTAGCAATCAGCCCCAGCATTTT

clone_size: .
j_call: TRBJ1-4
v_call: TRBV19
d_call: .
cdr3_aa: CASSLQGFNEKLFF
cdr3_nt: TGTGCCAGTAGCCTACAGGGTTTCAATGAAAAACTGTTTTTT

clone_size: .
j_call: TRBJ1-1
v_call: TRBV7-2
d_call: .
cdr3_aa: CASSLSYKLNTEAFF
cdr3_nt: TGTGCCAGCAGCTTAAGTTATAAGCTGAACACTGAAGCTTTCTTT

clone_size: .
j_call: TRBJ2-3
v_call: TRBV9
d_call: TRBD1
cdr3_aa: CASSIRQGEDTQYF
cdr3_nt: TGTGCCAGCAGCATAAGACAGGGAGAAGATACGCAGTATTTT

clone_size: .
j_call: TRBJ1-4
v_call: TRBV7-2
d_call: .
cdr3_aa: CASSLGGGRGEKLFF
cdr3_nt: TGTGCCAGCAGCCTGGGCGGGGGACGGGGGGAAAAACTGTTTTTT

clone_size: .
j_call: TRBJ1-5
v_call: TRBV6-5
d_call: .
cdr3_aa: CASAAVAGQPQHF
cdr3_nt: TGTGCCAGCGCAGCTGTAGCCGGTCAGCCCCAGCATTTT

clone_size: once
j_call: TRBJ2-2
v_call: TRBV19
d_call: TRBD2
cdr3_aa: CASSLAGLSTGELFF
cdr3_nt: TGTGCCAGTAGTCTAGCGGGGTTGTCCACCGGGGAGCTGTTTTTT

clone_size: many
j_call: TRBJ2-3
v_call: TRBV9
d_call: .
cdr3_aa: CASSSQPGRDTQYF
cdr3_nt: TGTGCCAGCAGCTCACAACCAGGGCGGGATACGCAGTATTTT

clone_size: .
j_call: TRBJ1-1
v_call: TRBV30
d_call: .
cdr3_aa: CAWSVEGDTEAFF
cdr3_nt: TGTGCCTGGAGTGTTGAGGGGGACACTGAAGCTTTCTTT

clone_size: .
j_call: TRBJ2-1
v_call: TRBV29-1
d_call: TRBD2
cdr3_aa: CSVGGSSYNEQFF
cdr3_nt: TGCAGCGTTGGCGGGAGCTCCTACAATGAGCAGTTCTTC

clone_size: .
j_call: TRBJ1-1
v_call: TRBV18
d_call: TRBD1
cdr3_aa: CASSPNSGTGGTEAFF
cdr3_nt: TGTGCCAGCTCACCGAATTCAGGGACAGGGGGCACTGAAGCTTTCTTT

clone_size: .
j_call: TRBJ2-3
v_call: TRBV5-8
d_call: .
cdr3_aa: CASRQRQSTDTQYF
cdr3_nt: TGTGCCAGCAGACAGCGACAGAGCACAGATACGCAGTATTTT

clone_size: .
j_call: TRBJ2-2
v_call: TRBV3-1/TRBV3-2
d_call: .
cdr3_aa: CASSSVTNTGELFF
cdr3_nt: TGTGCCAGCAGCTCCGTAACGAACACCGGGGAGCTGTTTTTT

clone_size: .
j_call: TRBJ2-6
v_call: TRBV10-3
d_call: .
cdr3_aa: CAIRPGHPSGANVLTF
cdr3_nt: TGTGCCATCAGGCCGGGACACCCCTCTGGGGCCAACGTCCTGACTTTC

clone_size: .
j_call: TRBJ1-1
v_call: TRBV14
d_call: TRBD1
cdr3_aa: CASSPPQQGEVGEAFF
cdr3_nt: TGTGCCAGCAGCCCCCCCCAACAGGGGGAGGTAGGTGAAGCTTTCTTT

clone_size: .
j_call: TRBJ1-5
v_call: TRBV29-1
d_call: .
cdr3_aa: CAYADSNQPQHF
cdr3_nt: TGCGCCTATGCGGATAGCAATCAGCCCCAGCATTTT

clone_size: .
j_call: TRBJ1-6
v_call: TRBV5-4
d_call: TRBD1
cdr3_aa: CASSLEQGYNSPLHF
cdr3_nt: TGTGCCAGCAGCTTGGAACAGGGGTATAATTCACCCCTCCACTTT

clone_size: .
j_call: TRBJ1-5
v_call: TRBV19
d_call: .
cdr3_aa: CASTPSGHNQPQHF
cdr3_nt: TGTGCCAGTACCCCGAGTGGTCACAATCAGCCCCAGCATTTT

clone_size: .
j_call: TRBJ2-7
v_call: TRBV10-1
d_call: TRBD1
cdr3_aa: CASSESGQGAVEQYF
cdr3_nt: TGCGCCAGCAGTGAGTCGGGACAGGGGGCCGTCGAGCAGTACTTC

clone_size: once
j_call: TRBJ1-2
v_call: TRBV19
d_call: .
cdr3_aa: CASSFFPPPGGLNYGYTF
cdr3_nt: TGTGCCAGTAGCTTTTTCCCCCCCCCGGGGGGCCTTAACTATGGCTACACCTTC

clone_size: once
j_call: TRBJ2-1
v_call: TRBV2
d_call: TRBD1
cdr3_aa: CASSVSPGTGEVDNEQFF
cdr3_nt: TGTGCCAGCAGTGTTTCTCCCGGGACAGGGGAAGTGGACAATGAGCAGTTCTTC

clone_size: .
j_call: TRBJ2-3
v_call: TRBV9
d_call: .
cdr3_aa: CASSARGGQAGDTQYF
cdr3_nt: TGTGCCAGCAGCGCTAGGGGGGGCCAAGCGGGAGATACGCAGTATTTT

clone_size: .
j_call: TRBJ1-5
v_call: TRBV11-2
d_call: .
cdr3_aa: CASSLGSTAGNQPQHF
cdr3_nt: TGTGCCAGCAGCTTAGGGTCAACTGCCGGCAATCAGCCCCAGCATTTT